This T cell receptor beta chain was recovered during a study of T cell repertoires in cytomegalovirus infection. On the study more broadly: A matching HLA type, together with CMV infection, was signaled by public TCR beta signatures. The study's findings and limits: Pooled public TCR beta family frequency picked out CMV carriers with the relevant HLA. Dominating the ex vivo response were HLA-C-restricted CMV-specific TCR beta clonotypes.

MiXCR, run by TCRdb on the reads, gives a single entry per CDR3 protein. The sample lists approximately 320,000 distinct CDR3 sequences; 9.5% were seen once. Trimming left V 6 bases short and J 5 bases short, with 15 bases between. Germline CDR1 reads SGHTA; CDR2 reads FQGNSA. The CDR3 has 14 residues. This clonotype has ten or more counts. The antigen remains unidentified. The receptor was isolated from a human donor in good health (CMV status not recorded). Some clones in this sample may be carry-over from other donors' samples. Material: PBMCs. The chain uses TRBV7-2 and TRBJ2-3; the D gene is possibly TRBD1 (6 bases). The CDR3 loop reads CASRGMTGRDTQYF. CDR3 DNA sequence: TGTGCCAGCAGGGGAATGACAGGCCGAGATACGCAGTATTTT.